This is a list of T cell receptor beta chains from one sample in a study of T cells in Graves' hyperthyroidism and ophthalmopathy. Each CDR3 protein gets one entry after TCRdb re-called the multiplex PCR reads with MiXCR. The sample includes approximately 870,000 distinct CDR3 sequences, roughly 37% seen only once; the top ten take 7% to 10%. The sample taken for sequencing was blood. The receptors derive from a man aged 18 to 29 with Graves' hyperthyroidism. Both conserved end residues are part of each CDR3. Fields, in order: CDR3 length, V gene, J gene, clone size, D gene, CDR3 protein, CDR3 DNA. A D gene is named only where the DNA matches it firmly. A row's size may be missing; if present it is once, few, many or a size class.

17	TRBV7-2	TRBJ1-6	many	TRBD1	CASSLAVAGTGGSPLHF	TGTGCCAGCAGCTTAGCTGTTGCCGGGACAGGGGGCTCACCCCTCCACTTT
15	TRBV2	TRBJ1-2	many	TRBD1	CASSDGQGAINGYTF	TGTGCCAGCAGCGACGGGCAGGGGGCAATCAATGGCTACACCTTC
14	TRBV20-1	TRBJ1-2	few	-	CSAPPGGGAYGYTF	TGCAGTGCTCCCCCTGGGGGAGGGGCTTATGGCTACACCTTC
13	TRBV19	TRBJ2-5	many	-	CASSISAGNTQYF	TGTGCCAGTAGTATTTCGGCGGGAAATACCCAGTACTTC
13	TRBV5-1	TRBJ2-7	-	-	CASSSDISDEQYF	TGCGCCAGCAGCTCGGACATCTCTGACGAGCAGTACTTC
17	TRBV7-6	TRBJ1-4	-	-	CASSQASGLADNEKLFF	TGTGCCAGCAGCCAGGCTTCAGGGCTCGCAGATAATGAAAAACTGTTTTTT
14	TRBV13	TRBJ1-2	-	TRBD1	CVSLDEGGGNGYTF	TGTGTCAGCTTAGATGAAGGGGGCGGTAATGGCTACACCTTC
14	TRBV12-3/TRBV12-4	TRBJ1-2	many	-	CASSLDGSSYGYTF	TGTGCCAGCAGTTTGGACGGCTCTAGCTATGGCTACACCTTC
15	TRBV7-9	TRBJ2-7	few	TRBD2	CASSTSGTPTYEQYF	TGTGCCAGCAGCACCAGCGGGACCCCCACCTACGAGCAGTACTTC
14	TRBV9	TRBJ2-5	few	-	CASSFGRKIETQYF	TGTGCCAGCAGCTTCGGACGGAAAATAGAGACCCAGTACTTC
10	TRBV29-1	TRBJ1-1	-	-	CSSFWTEAFF	TGCAGCAGTTTCTGGACTGAAGCTTTCTTT
12	TRBV5-1	TRBJ1-6	many	-	CASSSVDSPLHF	TGCGCCAGCAGCAGCGTGGATTCACCCCTCCACTTT
15	TRBV12-3/TRBV12-4	TRBJ2-7	-	-	CASSFPINGIHEQYF	TGTGCCAGCAGTTTCCCGATCAATGGGATCCACGAGCAGTACTTC
15	TRBV10-3	TRBJ2-7	-	TRBD2	CASSIRTSGVDEQYF	TGTGCCAGCAGTATCCGGACTAGCGGCGTAGACGAGCAGTACTTC
14	TRBV20-1	TRBJ2-1	-	-	CSAVASATYNEQFF	TGCAGTGCTGTAGCTAGCGCAACCTACAATGAGCAGTTCTTC
18	TRBV5-1	TRBJ1-6	-	TRBD1	CASHPTGGLNSRTEPLHF	TGCGCCAGCCATCCGACAGGGGGTTTGAACAGCCGTACGGAACCCCTCCACTTT
12	TRBV29-1	TRBJ1-2	-	-	CSATDGTNGYTF	TGCAGCGCCACGGACGGGACCAATGGCTACACCTTC
14	TRBV7-2	TRBJ2-7	-	-	CASSFYRDSYEQYF	TGTGCCAGCAGCTTCTACAGGGACTCCTACGAGCAGTACTTC
12	TRBV2	TRBJ2-5	many	-	CASTDNLETQYF	TGTGCCAGCACCGATAACCTGGAGACCCAGTACTTC
14	TRBV7-2	TRBJ1-5	many	-	CASSSIGLHQPQHF	TGTGCCAGCAGCTCTATAGGCTTGCATCAGCCCCAGCATTTT
14	TRBV4-1	TRBJ2-7	-	-	CASSQGTHNYEQYF	TGCGCCAGCAGCCAAGGGACGCATAATTACGAGCAGTACTTC
15	TRBV11-2	TRBJ2-2	-	-	CASSLTEANTGELFF	TGTGCCAGCAGCTTAACGGAAGCGAACACCGGGGAGCTGTTTTTT
14	TRBV20-1	TRBJ2-7	many	TRBD1	CSATRQGLSYEQYF	TGCAGTGCTACCCGACAGGGCCTCTCCTACGAGCAGTACTTC
13	TRBV20-1	TRBJ2-7	-	-	CRGGSASPYEQYF	TGCAGGGGGGGAAGCGCCAGTCCCTACGAGCAGTACTTC
18	TRBV20-1	TRBJ2-7	-	TRBD1	CSARGGTGDSGFSYEQYF	TGCAGTGCCAGGGGTGGGACAGGGGACTCTGGGTTTTCCTACGAGCAGTACTTC
14	TRBV7-2	TRBJ1-6	-	-	CASSLGQGGGALHF	TGTGCCAGCAGCTTAGGACAAGGCGGAGGGGCCCTCCACTTT
15	TRBV9	TRBJ1-3	-	-	CASSSPLEGGNTIYF	TGTGCCAGCAGCTCCCCATTAGAGGGAGGAAACACCATATATTTT
14	TRBV15	TRBJ1-5	many	-	CATRSRGGNQPQHF	TGTGCCACCAGGAGCAGGGGCGGCAATCAGCCCCAGCATTTT
15	TRBV2	TRBJ2-7	-	TRBD2	CASSSLAGVKNEQYF	TGTGCCAGCTCGAGTCTAGCGGGAGTTAAAAACGAGCAGTACTTC
15	TRBV7-9	TRBJ1-5	-	TRBD1	CAGRATGVMRQPQHF	TGTGCCGGCAGGGCCACAGGGGTCATGCGTCAGCCCCAGCATTTT
14	TRBV4-1	TRBJ1-4	few	-	CASSQGVKGEKLFF	TGCGCCAGCAGCCAAGGGGTGAAGGGTGAAAAACTGTTTTTT
15	TRBV7-9	TRBJ1-2	-	-	CASSFSTGINYGYTF	TGTGCCAGCAGCTTCTCAACAGGGATAAACTATGGCTACACCTTC